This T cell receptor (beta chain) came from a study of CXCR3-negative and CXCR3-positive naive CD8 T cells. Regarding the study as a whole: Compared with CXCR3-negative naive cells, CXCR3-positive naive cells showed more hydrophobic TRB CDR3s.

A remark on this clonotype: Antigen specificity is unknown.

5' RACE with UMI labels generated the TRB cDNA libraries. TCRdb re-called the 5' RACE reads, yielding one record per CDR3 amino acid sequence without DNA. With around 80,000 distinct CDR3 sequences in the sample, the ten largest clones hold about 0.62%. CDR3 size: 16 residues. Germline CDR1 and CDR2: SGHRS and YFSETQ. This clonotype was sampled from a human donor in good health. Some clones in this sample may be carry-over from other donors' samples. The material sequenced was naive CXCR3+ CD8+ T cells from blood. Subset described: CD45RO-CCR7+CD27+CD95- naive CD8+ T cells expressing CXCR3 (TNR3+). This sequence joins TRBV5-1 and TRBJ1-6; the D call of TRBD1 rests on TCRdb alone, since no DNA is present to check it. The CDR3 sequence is CASSTSGDTDNSPLHF.